This T cell receptor (beta chain) was profiled in a study of T cell responses to AZD1222 COVID-19 vaccine. Whole-study findings and limits: Compared with day 0, the breadth and depth of the Spike-specific TCR repertoire rose significantly after two doses of AZD1222. Only a handful of AZD1222 recipients were seropositive at baseline.

Trimming removed 5 bases from V and 4 bases from J, with 17 bases in between. Germline V CDR1 and CDR2: MGHRA, YSYEKL. The CDR3 is 15 residues long. Sequencing was performed with immunoSEQ multiplex PCR; in TCRdb, only in-frame clones are kept and a portion is missing. The repertoire includes under 35,000 clones, approximately 86% of them detected once, and 5.5% to 7.5% sits in the top ten. This clone is a singleton in its sample. Its target is unknown. The V and J genes are TRBV4-1 and TRBJ1-1; D gene uncertain. The sequence derives from an adult in good health. Material: peripheral blood, obtained on day 0 of AZD1222 vaccination. Written as DNA, the CDR3 is TGCGCCAGCAGCGGAACGAGGGCATCGGCCACTGAAGCTTTCTTT. Encoded protein: CASSGTRASATEAFF.